The 29 T cell receptor beta chains below were found in one sample sequenced in a study of T-cell reconstitution after alpha-beta-depleted transplantation in children. It was with unique molecular identifiers that the TCRbeta library was prepared. TCRdb re-derived calls from the PCR reads in MiXCR, one entry per CDR3 protein. The sample gives about 500,000 distinct CDR3 sequences, approximately 30% of which show up once; less than 2.5% is in the top ten. The sample in question was PBMCs from the stem cell graft donor, obtained from the stem cell graft. These receptors all stem from a human donor who donated a stem cell graft to a child with aplastic anemia.

This clonotype came up a few times. This chain uses TRBV4-2 with TRBJ1-6; possible D gene TRBD1, 5 bases. In germline, CDR1 is LGHNA, CDR2 YNFKEQ. The V end was cut by 1 base, the J end by 7 bases, with 14 bases between. The CDR3 is made up of 16 amino acids. The CDR3 sequence is CASSQVWQGSNSPLHF. In nucleotides, the CDR3 is TGTGCCAGCAGCCAAGTCTGGCAGGGCTCGAATTCACCCCTCCACTTT.

This chain connects TRBV7-2 to TRBJ2-7, with D possibly being TRBD2 (7 bases). V gave up 1 base and J gave up 4 bases, with 8 bases separating them. Germline values: CDR1 SGHTA, CDR2 FQGNSA. The CDR3 runs 13 residues. CDR3: CASSLEGGYEQYF. For the CDR3, the DNA is TGTGCCAGCAGCTTAGAGGGGGGGTACGAGCAGTACTTC.

The chain recombines TRBV12-3 or TRBV12-4 with TRBJ2-1; D is uncertain. Trimming left V 4 bases short and J 8 bases short, with 6 bases between. The CDR3 totals 11 residues. CDR3 amino acids: CASSYGDEQFF. In nucleotides, the CDR3 is TGTGCCAGCAGTTATGGCGATGAGCAGTTCTTC.

The chain carries TRBV5-1 and TRBJ1-2, with 7 bases aligning to TRBD1. V lost 4 bases, J lost 8 bases, and 5 bases stayed unmatched. Germline values: CDR1 SGHRS, CDR2 YFSETQ. The CDR3 consists of 12 residues. This CDR3 is CASSASGGGYTF. CDR3 DNA: TGCGCCAGCAGCGCATCAGGGGGAGGCTACACCTTC.

V usage is TRBV20-1 and J usage is TRBJ1-5; tentatively, D is TRBD1 (5 bases). The CDR3 covers 14 residues. Germline V gives CDR1 DFQATT, CDR2 SNEGSKA (reference sequence). V gave up 1 base and J gave up 6 bases, with 13 bases separating them. The CDR3 sequence: CSARAVGRRQPQHF. The CDR3 nucleotides are TGCAGTGCTAGAGCGGTGGGGCGACGTCAGCCCCAGCATTTT.

Only a few counts were recorded for this clonotype. V and J are TRBV6-5 and TRBJ1-1; D is unresolved. From germline, CDR1 is MNHEY and CDR2 SVGAGI. The CDR3 totals 14 residues. The V end lost 0 bases, the J end lost 5 bases, and 10 bases lay between the germline ends. The CDR3, as DNA: TGTGCCAGCAGTTACTCGAACATGGGTACTGAAGCTTTCTTT. Translation: CASSYSNMGTEAFF.

This chain uses TRBV7-9 with TRBJ1-2, with D hard to call. This CDR3 is built from 15 residues. The germline V and J ends were trimmed by 1 base and 2 bases, with 11 bases remaining between them. Germline lookup yields CDR1 SEHNR and CDR2 FQNEAQ (reference sequence). The CDR3 sequence: CASSLGPTGNYGYTF. Written as DNA, the CDR3 is TGTGCCAGCAGCTTAGGTCCCACGGGAAACTATGGCTACACCTTC. The complete variable domain, with remaining parts taken from reference TRBV7-9 and TRBJ1-2, reads DTGVSQNPRHKITKRGQNVTFRCDPISEHNRLYWYRQTLGQGPEFLTYFQNEAQLEKSRLLSDRFSAERPKGSFSTLEIQRTEQGDSAMYLCASSLGPTGNYGYTFGSGTRLTVV.

This chain links TRBV27 with TRBJ1-5; D is unclear. Trimming cost V 2 bases and J 5 bases, with 7 bases left between them. In germline, CDR1 is MNHEY, CDR2 SMNVEV (reference sequence). The length of the CDR3 is 13 residues. The CDR3 protein is CASSLDVHQPQHF. CDR3 in DNA: TGTGCCAGCAGTTTAGACGTCCATCAGCCCCAGCATTTT.

This chain links TRBV15 with TRBJ1-4, with D maybe TRBD1 (6 bases). V shed 1 base and J shed 5 bases, with 11 bases lying between them. The CDR3 totals 15 residues. In germline, CDR1 is LNHNV, CDR2 YYDKDF (reference sequence). The chain's CDR3 is CATSRVSGQNEKLFF. The CDR3 coding sequence is TGTGCCACCAGCAGAGTTAGTGGACAGAATGAAAAACTGTTTTTT.

This clonotype occurred a few times. The chain employs TRBV5-1 and TRBJ1-4; D uncertain. Trimming removed 4 bases from V and 4 bases from J, with 11 bases in between. CDR1 is SGHRS and CDR2 is YFSETQ in the germline V gene. This CDR3 has 14 amino acids. CDR3 in DNA: TGCGCCAGCAGCCCCACCGCCGGTAATGAAAAACTGTTTTTT. Amino acid sequence: CASSPTAGNEKLFF.

The CDR3 loop reads CSVEQGTDTQYF. CDR3 sequence (DNA): TGCAGCGTTGAACAAGGCACAGATACGCAGTATTTT. The chain combines TRBV29-1 with TRBJ2-3; D gene ambiguous. Looked up from germline, CDR1 is SQVTM and CDR2 is ANQGSEA. The CDR3 length is 12 residues. V was cut by 2 bases and J by 1 base, with 4 bases left in between.

This clonotype was counted a few times. This chain joins TRBV20-1 and TRBJ2-3; 9 bases fit TRBD2. Germline V gene lookup returns CDR1 DFQATT and CDR2 SNEGSKA (reference sequence). The CDR3 runs to 16 residues. Unmatched junction bases numbered 4, after V lost 0 bases and J lost 0 bases. Here the CDR3 reads CSAREPTSGSTDTQYF. The CDR3 DNA sequence: TGCAGTGCTAGAGAACCTACTAGCGGGAGCACAGATACGCAGTATTTT.

The rearrangement uses TRBV7-1 and TRBJ1-4; maybe TRBD1 (5 bases). TRBV7-1 is known as an ORF, though its function is uncertain. Trimming removed 6 bases at V and 1 base at J, with 15 bases between. CDR3 length: 16 residues. This CDR3 reads CASSTGRGGTNEKLFF. In nucleotides, the CDR3 is TGTGCCAGCAGTACAGGACGGGGGGGAACTAATGAAAAACTGTTTTTT.

This clonotype occurred once. The CDR3 sequence: CASIAGGPYNEQFF. DNA of the CDR3: TGTGCCAGCATAGCGGGAGGGCCCTACAATGAGCAGTTCTTC. The genes are TRBV12-3 or TRBV12-4 and TRBJ2-1; 11 bases align to TRBD2. CDR3 length equals 14 residues. V lost 7 bases to trimming and J lost 2 bases; unmatched junction nucleotides: 1.

This clonotype was detected only once. The chain has TRBV12-3 or TRBV12-4 and TRBJ2-7, with 7 bases that match TRBD2. The CDR3 sequence is 14 residues long. V was clipped by 3 bases and J by 3 bases; unmatched bases: 5. CDR3 coding DNA: TGTGCCAGCAGTTTCGGCCAGCGGGGCTACGAGCAGTACGTC. This sequence encodes CASSFGQRGYEQYV.

This chain joins TRBV6-2 or TRBV6-3 and TRBJ2-7; no definite D call. V was trimmed by 6 bases and J by 0 bases, leaving 9 bases between them. This CDR3 is built from 13 residues. CDR1 is MNHEY and CDR2 is SVGEGT in the germline V gene. The CDR3 coding sequence is TGTGCCAGCAGAACGGACGGCTCCTACGAGCAGTACTTC. As protein: CASRTDGSYEQYF.

This clonotype was seen only a few times. The chain has TRBV4-3 and TRBJ2-1; unclear D gene. CDR1 and CDR2 (germline): LGHNA, YSLEER. V was cut by 1 base and J by 4 bases, with 11 bases left in between. There are 15 residues in the CDR3. CDR3: CASSQAERAYNEQFF. The CDR3 DNA reads as TGCGCCAGCAGCCAAGCAGAACGGGCGTACAATGAGCAGTTCTTC.

V and J are TRBV3-1 and TRBJ1-6, with D unresolved. V dropped 2 bases and J dropped 7 bases, with 12 bases sitting between them. This CDR3 has 15 residues. Germline V lookup: CDR1 LGHDT, CDR2 YNNKEL (reference sequence). CDR3 protein: CASSQKTVGNSPLHF. CDR3 nucleotides: TGTGCCAGCAGCCAAAAGACTGTAGGGAATTCACCCCTCCACTTT.

The chain recombines TRBV5-1 with TRBJ2-3; 13 positions agree with TRBD2. CDR1 SGHRS and CDR2 YFSETQ come from the germline V gene. The CDR3 covers 15 residues. J gave up 5 bases and V 4 bases, and 4 bases lay outside the gene matches. DNA for the CDR3: TGCGCCAGCAGCCCAGGACTAGCGGGAGTAGATACGCAGTATTTT. Translation: CASSPGLAGVDTQYF.

This clonotype was recorded a few times. This rearrangement joins TRBV30 to TRBJ1-6; D remains unclear. V was pared by 1 base and J by 7 bases, with 14 bases between. The V gene's germline CDR1 is GTSNPN and CDR2 SVGIG (reference sequence). The CDR3 extends over 15 amino acids. CDR3 in amino acids: CAWSALDGRNSPLHF. The CDR3 DNA is TGTGCCTGGAGTGCCCTTGACGGAAGAAATTCACCCCTCCACTTT.

The chain joins TRBV27 to TRBJ2-1; D ambiguous. Germline V lookup: CDR1 MNHEY, CDR2 SMNVEV (reference sequence). The CDR3 length is 13 residues. The ends were cut back, 2 bases at V and 9 bases at J, with 11 bases in the middle. CDR3 sequence: CASSLEGLGEQFF. CDR3 bases: TGTGCCAGCAGTTTAGAAGGGTTGGGTGAGCAGTTCTTC.

This clonotype has just a few counts. The gene calls are TRBV20-1 and TRBJ2-5; D is undetermined. Germline lookup yields CDR1 DFQATT and CDR2 SNEGSKA (reference sequence). Trimming stripped 6 bases from V and 5 bases from J, with 7 bases between. The CDR3 extends over 10 amino acids. In DNA form, the CDR3 reads TGCAGTGCAGAGAAGGAGACCCAGTACTTC. Translating it yields CSAEKETQYF.

The chain joins TRBV6-2 or TRBV6-3 to TRBJ2-5, with D perhaps TRBD1 (6 bases). The CDR3 totals 17 residues. Germline CDR1 is MNHEY and CDR2 is SVGEGT. V gave up 5 bases and J gave up 2 bases, with 21 bases separating them. Written as DNA, the CDR3 is TGTGCCAGCAGTCTCGATCCCAACAGGGTAGGACAAGAGACCCAGTACTTC. Encoded protein: CASSLDPNRVGQETQYF.

This clonotype was detected only a few times. The V call is TRBV28, the J call TRBJ2-1; unclear D gene. V was clipped by 6 bases and J by 7 bases, with 16 bases between them. CDR3 length equals 14 residues. Germline lookup yields CDR1 MDHEN and CDR2 SYDVKM. The CDR3 is CASSRDGPTNEQFF. In DNA, the CDR3 is TGTGCCAGCAGCAGAGACGGGCCGACGAATGAGCAGTTCTTC.

The chain has TRBV6-1 and TRBJ2-5; D may be TRBD1 (6 bases). Trimming cost V 6 bases and J 7 bases, with 24 bases left between them. CDR1 and CDR2 from the germline V gene are MNHNS and SASEGT. The length of the CDR3 is 16 residues. CDR3 DNA: TGTGCCAGCAGGATGGCCGCCGGGACACCAATAGGGACCCAGTACTTC. Translation: CASRMAAGTPIGTQYF.

V usage is TRBV28 and J usage is TRBJ2-1; TRBD2 matches 8 bases. The CDR3 sequence is 16 residues long. The junction had 7 bases not matched to a gene; V was cut back by 4 bases and J by 2 bases. CDR1 is MDHEN and CDR2 is SYDVKM in the germline V gene. DNA of the CDR3: TGTGCCAGCAGTTCTGGGGGTAGCGGGGCCTACAATGAGCAGTTCTTC. Protein sequence: CASSSGGSGAYNEQFF.

The rearrangement joins TRBV5-5 to TRBJ1-3, with 8 positions matching TRBD1. The CDR3 contains 16 residues. Trimming took 1 base from V and 4 from J; bases not matched to a gene: 7. In germline, CDR1 is SGHKS, CDR2 YYEKEE (reference sequence). The chain's CDR3 is CASSLSGQGGGNTIYF. For the CDR3, the DNA is TGTGCCAGCAGCTTGTCCGGACAGGGTGGGGGAAACACCATATATTTT.

DNA of the CDR3: TGTGCCAGCAGCTTGGGGTGGCTAGCGGGAGGTACAGATACGCAGTATTTT. Translated: CASSLGWLAGGTDTQYF. The J gene is TRBJ2-3, the V gene TRBV5-4; 11 bases are a match to TRBD2. The CDR3 is 17 amino acids. V was clipped by 0 bases and J by 3 bases; unmatched bases: 6. Germline V CDR1 and CDR2: SGHNT, YYREEE (reference sequence).

This clonotype was seen a handful of times. The chain employs TRBV28 and TRBJ2-7; D is unclear. The V gene's germline CDR1 is MDHEN and CDR2 SYDVKM. The length of the CDR3 is 13 residues. Trimming cost V 6 bases and J 6 bases, with 15 bases left between them. CDR3 protein: CASSTTGLPEQYF. CDR3 in DNA: TGTGCCAGCAGCACCACGGGTCTCCCCGAGCAGTACTTC.